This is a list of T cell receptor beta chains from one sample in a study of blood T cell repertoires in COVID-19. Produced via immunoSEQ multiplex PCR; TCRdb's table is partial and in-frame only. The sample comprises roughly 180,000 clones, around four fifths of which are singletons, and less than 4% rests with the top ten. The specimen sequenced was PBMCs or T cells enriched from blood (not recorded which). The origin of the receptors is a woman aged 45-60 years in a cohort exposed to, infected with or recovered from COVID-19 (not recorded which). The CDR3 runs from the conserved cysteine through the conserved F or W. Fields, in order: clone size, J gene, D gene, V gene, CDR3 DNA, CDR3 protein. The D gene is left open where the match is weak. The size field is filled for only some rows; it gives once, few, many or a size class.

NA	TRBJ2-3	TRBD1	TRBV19	TGTGCCAGTAGTAGCCGGGACAGGGAATACACAGATACGCAGTATTTT	CASSSRDREYTDTQYF
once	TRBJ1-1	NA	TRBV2	TGTGCCAGCAGTGTTGAGGGTAACACTGAAGCTTTCTTT	CASSVEGNTEAFF
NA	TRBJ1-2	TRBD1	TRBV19	TGTGCCAGTTCGGACAGGGGAAGTTCTAACTATGGCTACACCTTC	CASSDRGSSNYGYTF
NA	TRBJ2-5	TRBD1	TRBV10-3	TGTGCCATCAGTGATGGCAGGGGGGAGACCCAGTACTTC	CAISDGRGETQYF
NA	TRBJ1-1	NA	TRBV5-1	TGCGCCAGCAGCTCATCTCGGGAAGGGGGTAACACTGAAGCTTTCTTT	CASSSSREGGNTEAFF
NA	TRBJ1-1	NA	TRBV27	TGTGCCAGCAGGGAGTTCGGGAGGAGGGTTGTAGACACTGAAGCTTTCTTT	CASREFGRRVVDTEAFF
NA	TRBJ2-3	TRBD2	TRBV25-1	TGTGCCAGCAGTGATCCTTTATCGGGAGGGTGGACAGATACGCAGTATTTT	CASSDPLSGGWTDTQYF
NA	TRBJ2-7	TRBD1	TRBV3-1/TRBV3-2	TGTGCCAGCAGCCAGGGGACAGGAACCTACGAGCAGTACTTC	CASSQGTGTYEQYF
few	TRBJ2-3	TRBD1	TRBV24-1	TGTGCCACCAGAGACTACGGACAGGGTGAAGATACGCAGTATTTT	CATRDYGQGEDTQYF
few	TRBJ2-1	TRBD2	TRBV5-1	TGCGCCAGCAGCTTGGTGTCTAGCGGTAACAATGAGCAGTTCTTC	CASSLVSSGNNEQFF
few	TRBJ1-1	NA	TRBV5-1	TGCGCCAGCAGCTTGGGCGGGGGGAACACTGAAGCTTTCTTT	CASSLGGGNTEAFF
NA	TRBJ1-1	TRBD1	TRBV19	TGTGCCAGTAGTATTATGGGACAGGGGAACACTGAAGCTTTCTTT	CASSIMGQGNTEAFF
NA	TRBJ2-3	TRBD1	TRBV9	TGTGCCAGCAGCGTAGATAACAGGGGAACAGATACGCAGTATTTT	CASSVDNRGTDTQYF
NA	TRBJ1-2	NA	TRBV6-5	TGTGCCAGCAGCCAACCGGGGGGGCAAGTCTATGGCTACACCTTC	CASSQPGGQVYGYTF
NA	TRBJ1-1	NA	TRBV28	TGTGCCAGCAGCCTGGGAGGGCTGTCAGCTTTCTTT	CASSLGGLSAFF
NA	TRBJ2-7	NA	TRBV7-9	TGTGCCAGCAGCTTCCGGGAAGCTACGGGGTACGAGCAGTACTTC	CASSFREATGYEQYF
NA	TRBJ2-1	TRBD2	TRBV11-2	TGTGCCAGCAGCCTTAGCGGGGGGTTCCTTGATGAGCAGTTCTTC	CASSLSGGFLDEQFF
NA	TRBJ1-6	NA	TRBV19	TGTGCCAGTAGAACCGAGGCGTCCCATTCACCCCTCCACTTT	CASRTEASHSPLHF
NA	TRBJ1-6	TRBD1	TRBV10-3	TGTGCCATCAGTGAGTCGGTTAACAGGGGGCCTTCACCCCTCCACTTT	CAISESVNRGPSPLHF
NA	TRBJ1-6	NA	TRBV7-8	TGTGCCAGCAGCTTAGCCGGTGTGATGGATTCACCCCTCCACTTT	CASSLAGVMDSPLHF
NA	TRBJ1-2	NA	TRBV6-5	TGTGCCAGCAGGATGGGGGGGATAGGCTACACCTTC	CASRMGGIGYTF
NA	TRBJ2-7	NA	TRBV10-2	TGCGCCAGCAGTGAGTCGGGGGAGGCAGGGGGCTACGAGCAGTACTTC	CASSESGEAGGYEQYF
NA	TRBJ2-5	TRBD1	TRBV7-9	TGTGCCAGCAGCACGGGACAGGGGTGGGAGACCCAGTACTTC	CASSTGQGWETQYF
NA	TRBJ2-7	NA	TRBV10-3	TGTGCCATCAGTGAGTCCCGGGGTCCGGATTACGAGCAGTACTTC	CAISESRGPDYEQYF
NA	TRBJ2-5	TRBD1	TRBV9	TGTGCCAGCAGTGCAGGGGGTACCCAAGAGACCCAGTACTTC	CASSAGGTQETQYF
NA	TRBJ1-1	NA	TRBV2	TGTGCCAGCAGTCGGGACTCGGACTCCTCTCCTGAAGCTTTCTTT	CASSRDSDSSPEAFF
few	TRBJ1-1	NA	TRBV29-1	TGCAGCGTTAGGGAGGGAGGCAACACTGAAGCTTTCTTT	CSVREGGNTEAFF
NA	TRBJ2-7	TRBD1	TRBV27	TGTGCCAGCAGTCATCTTCCCGGGACAGCGGACTACGAGCAGTACTTC	CASSHLPGTADYEQYF
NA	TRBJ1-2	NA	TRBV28	TGTGCCAGCAGTTTATCCGGGTTTGGCTACACCTTC	CASSLSGFGYTF
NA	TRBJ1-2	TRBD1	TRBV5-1	TGCGCCAGCAGCTTGGGGACAGGGACTAACTATGGCTACACCTTC	CASSLGTGTNYGYTF
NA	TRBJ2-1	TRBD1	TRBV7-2	TGTGCCAGCAGCTTCGGGACAGGGGGGGATAATGAGCAGTTCTTC	CASSFGTGGDNEQFF
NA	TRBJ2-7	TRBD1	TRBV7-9	TGTGCCAGCAGCCCGAGATGGGGGACAGACTACGAGCAGTACTTC	CASSPRWGTDYEQYF
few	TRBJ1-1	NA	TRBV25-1	TGTGCCAGCAGTCCCACCAATCCAGGGGCTGTAGGTGAAGCTTTCTTT	CASSPTNPGAVGEAFF
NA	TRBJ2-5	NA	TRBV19	TGTGCCACCTTAATGGAGACCCAGTACTTC	CATLMETQYF
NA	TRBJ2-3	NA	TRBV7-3	TGTGCCAGCAGCTCACGGACTTACACAGATACGCAGTATTTT	CASSSRTYTDTQYF
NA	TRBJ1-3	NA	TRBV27	TGTGCCAGCAGCTCCATAGCGGGTAACACCATATATTTT	CASSSIAGNTIYF
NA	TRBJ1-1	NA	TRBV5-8	TGTGCCAGCAGACCCCGGGACAAGGGGAACACTGAAGCTTTCTTT	CASRPRDKGNTEAFF
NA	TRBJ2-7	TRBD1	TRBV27	TGTGCCAGCAGCCGGGACAGGGGTCCCTACGAGCAGTACTTC	CASSRDRGPYEQYF
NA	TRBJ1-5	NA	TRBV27	TGTGCCAGCAGTTTATCATCCATTCAGCCCCAGCATTTT	CASSLSSIQPQHF
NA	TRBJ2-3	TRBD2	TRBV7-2	TGTGCCAGCAGCTTACTAGCGGGGGCCACAGATACGCAGTATTTT	CASSLLAGATDTQYF
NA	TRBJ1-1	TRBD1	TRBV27	TGTGCCAGCAGTTCCGACAGGGCCCTAAACACTGAAGCTTTCTTT	CASSSDRALNTEAFF
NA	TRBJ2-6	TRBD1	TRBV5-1	TGCGCCACCCGGACAGGGGGGAGTTCTGGGGCCAACGTCCTGACTTTC	CATRTGGSSGANVLTF
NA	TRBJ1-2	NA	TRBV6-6	TGTGCCAGCAGTTATGACAGTTATGGCTACACCTTC	CASSYDSYGYTF
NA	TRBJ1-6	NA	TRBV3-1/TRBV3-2	TGTGCCAGCAGCCAAGATAAGGGACTTGGCTCACCCCTCCACTTT	CASSQDKGLGSPLHF
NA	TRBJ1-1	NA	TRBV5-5	TGTGCCAGCAGCTTGTCCCCGTGGAACACTGAAGCTTTCTTT	CASSLSPWNTEAFF